This TCR beta chain comes out of a study of control samples from healthy donors and cancer patients. The CDR3 extends over 13 amino acids. V gave up 3 bases and J gave up 6 bases, with 8 bases separating them. From germline, CDR1 is MNHEY and CDR2 SVGAGI. This table comes from immunoSEQ multiplex PCR, and its TCRdb copy is limited to in-frame clones, with some not included. The repertoire holds tens of thousands of clones, with about 86% as singletons. Sequenced sample: blood. This rearrangement joins TRBV6-5 to TRBJ1-4, with unresolved D. The sequence was obtained from a woman aged 50 to 60 in good health. CDR3 in DNA: TGTGCCAGCAGTTATTCCATTGATGAAAAACTGTTTTTT. Translating gives CASSYSIDEKLFF.